A selection of T cell receptor beta chains follows, all from one sample in a study of cytomegalovirus exposure and HLA in healthy donors. Only in-frame clones appear in the TCRdb table, and some are missing; sequencing was by immunoSEQ multiplex PCR. The sample includes 100,000 to 150,000 clones, 83% of them seen just once. Material: PBMCs. The receptors were sampled from a man aged 18 to 29 in good health and CMV-seropositive. Both conserved end residues are part of each CDR3. Fields, in order: J gene, V gene, D gene, clone size, CDR3 DNA, CDR3 protein. The D gene is left open where the match is weak. Expanded clones get a size class; other rows say once, few or many, or leave the size out.

>TRBJ1-2|TRBV6-6|-|once
TGTGCCAGCAGATCCCGACAGAGCGAGGGCTACACCTTC
CASRSRQSEGYTF
>TRBJ2-5|TRBV6-6|TRBD2|-
TGTGCCAGCAGTTACTCGGGCGGGGGGGCGGAGACCCAGTACTTC
CASSYSGGGAETQYF
>TRBJ2-1|TRBV10-2|-|few
TGCGCCACCCGAGGACAGAGCAATGAGCAGTTCTTC
CATRGQSNEQFF
>TRBJ2-1|TRBV5-1|-|-
TGCGCCAGCAGCTTGGGGATTCAGGGTATCTCCTACAATGAGCAGTTCTTC
CASSLGIQGISYNEQFF
>TRBJ2-3|TRBV28|-|-
TGTGCCAGCAGTGTTCACAGGGGAGGTACAGATACGCAGTATTTT
CASSVHRGGTDTQYF
>TRBJ1-6|TRBV11-2|-|-
TGTGCCAGCAGCTTAGGGCGGTCGAGCAATTCACCCCTCCACTTT
CASSLGRSSNSPLHF
>TRBJ1-1|TRBV9|-|-
TGTGCCAGCAGAGGAGGGGAGTTCACTGAAGCTTTCTTT
CASRGGEFTEAFF
>TRBJ1-4|TRBV28|TRBD1|-
TGTGCCAGCCGGGGGCTTAAGGGGGCATGGTGGGAAAAACTGTTTTTT
CASRGLKGAWWEKLFF
>TRBJ1-5|TRBV2|-|few
TGTGCCAGCAGTGAATATTACAGGTCTGGCAATCAGCCCCAGCATTTT
CASSEYYRSGNQPQHF
>TRBJ2-3|TRBV5-4|TRBD2|-
TGTGCCAGCAGCTCTCCGGGACTAGCGGGGGAAGATACGCAGTATTTT
CASSSPGLAGEDTQYF
>TRBJ1-1|TRBV27|-|-
TGTGCCAGCAGTTTCGGGTCGGGGGGCACTGAAGCTTTCTTT
CASSFGSGGTEAFF
>TRBJ2-5|TRBV19|TRBD1|-
TGTGCCAGTACTAAGGACAGGGGCGAAGAGACCCAGTACTTC
CASTKDRGEETQYF
>TRBJ2-5|TRBV2|TRBD2|-
TGTGCCAGCAGTGGGGATGGACTAGCTGCTGAGACCCAGTACTTC
CASSGDGLAAETQYF
>TRBJ1-5|TRBV5-6|-|-
TGTGCCAGCAGCTCAACTCAGGGGAAAGGAAATCAGCCCCAGCATTTT
CASSSTQGKGNQPQHF
>TRBJ2-7|TRBV2|TRBD1|-
TGTGCCAGCAGTGTAGTAGGACAGGGTCCCTACGAGCAGTACTTC
CASSVVGQGPYEQYF
>TRBJ1-6|TRBV14|TRBD1|-
TGTGCCAGCAGCCTACTCGGGACAGGGGGTTCTTCACCCCTCCACTTT
CASSLLGTGGSSPLHF
>TRBJ1-1|TRBV27|-|-
TGTGCCAGCAGTCCACAGGGTCGTGAAGCTTTCTTT
CASSPQGREAFF
>TRBJ1-2|TRBV7-9|TRBD1|-
TGTGCCAGCAGTTGGGACAGGGAATATGGCTACACCTTC
CASSWDREYGYTF
>TRBJ2-3|TRBV10-1|-|-
TGCGCCAGCAGTGAGTCAACAGGGCCAGATACGCAGTATTTT
CASSESTGPDTQYF
>TRBJ1-1|TRBV9|-|once
TGTGCCAGCAGCGTAGGTAGGAACACTGAAGCTTTCTTT
CASSVGRNTEAFF
>TRBJ2-7|TRBV27|TRBD1|-
TGTGCCAGCAGTTTGGGGACAGGGATTTACGAGCAGTACTTC
CASSLGTGIYEQYF
>TRBJ1-1|TRBV6-5|-|-
TGTGCCAGCAGTTACGCGGGGTTCACTGAAGCTTTCTTT
CASSYAGFTEAFF
>TRBJ2-1|TRBV13|TRBD2|-
TGTGCCAGCAGCTTAGTAATCCGCGGGGGGGCCGATGAGCAGTTCTTC
CASSLVIRGGADEQFF
>TRBJ1-6|TRBV19|-|-
TGTGCCAGTAGTACCTCCACAGGGCCGTATTCACCCCTCCACTTT
CASSTSTGPYSPLHF
>TRBJ2-6|TRBV5-4|TRBD2|-
TGTGCCAGCAGCCAAAGACTAGCGGGGGGGCCTGGGGCCAACGTCCTGACTTTC
CASSQRLAGGPGANVLTF
>TRBJ1-1|TRBV27|TRBD1|-
TGTGCCAGCAGTTTAAACAGGGGGTACACTGAAGCTTTCTTT
CASSLNRGYTEAFF
>TRBJ1-3|TRBV5-1|-|-
TGCGCCAGCAGTTCCCAGGGTACTGGAAACACCATATATTTT
CASSSQGTGNTIYF
>TRBJ1-1|TRBV5-6|TRBD1|-
TGTGCCAGCAGCTTGGGGGACAGGATGGCTGAAGCTTTCTTT
CASSLGDRMAEAFF
>TRBJ2-2|TRBV7-9|-|-
TGTGCCAGCAGCCAAACGGCGGGTACCGGGGAGCTGTTTTTT
CASSQTAGTGELFF
>TRBJ2-5|TRBV13|-|-
TGTGCCAGCAGCTTATCGAGTTGGGAGACCCAGTACTTC
CASSLSSWETQYF
>TRBJ1-1|TRBV6-5|-|few
TGTGCCAGCAGTTACTCGAGCAGGGTAGAAGCTTTCTTT
CASSYSSRVEAFF
>TRBJ1-5|TRBV7-8|TRBD1|-
TGTGCCAGCAGCACCCGGGACAGCTTGAATCAGCCCCAGCATTTT
CASSTRDSLNQPQHF
>TRBJ1-1|TRBV2|-|-
TGTGCCAGCAGTGAGGTGACACGAGCTGAAGCTTTCTTT
CASSEVTRAEAFF
>TRBJ1-5|TRBV28|-|-
TGTGCCAGCAGTTTATTGGTCGGGGAGCCCCAGCATTTT
CASSLLVGEPQHF
>TRBJ1-5|TRBV6-5|-|-
TGTGCCAGCAGCCCCGCGGGAGGACGCAATCAGCCCCAGCATTTT
CASSPAGGRNQPQHF
>TRBJ1-4|TRBV7-6|TRBD1|-
TGTGCCAGCAGCTTAGGGACAGGCCCCAATGAAAAACTGTTTTTT
CASSLGTGPNEKLFF
>TRBJ1-2|TRBV10-3|-|-
TGTGCCATCAGTGACCCAAGGGTTACAGGGCTACCTACTAACTATGGCTACACCTTC
CAISDPRVTGLPTNYGYTF
>TRBJ2-7|TRBV27|TRBD2|-
TGTGCCAGCAGTTTAAGCGGGGGGTACTACGAGCAGTACTTC
CASSLSGGYYEQYF
>TRBJ2-7|TRBV5-1|-|-
TGCGCCAGCAGCCCAAGACTCGAGAGCTCCTACGAGCAGTACTTC
CASSPRLESSYEQYF
>TRBJ2-7|TRBV6-1|TRBD1|-
TGCCACAGGGACAGCGTAAGCTCCTACGAGCAGTACTTC
CHRDSVSSYEQYF
>TRBJ1-2|TRBV30|-|-
TGTGCCTGGAGTGTATACGCGGGGGGCTACACCTTC
CAWSVYAGGYTF
>TRBJ2-3|TRBV29-1|TRBD1|-
TGTAGCTCGCAGGGGGATTGGGACACAGATACGCAGTATTTT
CSSQGDWDTDTQYF
>TRBJ1-1|TRBV5-4|TRBD1|-
TGTGCCAGCAGCATACAGGGGTCTATGAACACTGAAGCTTTCTTT
CASSIQGSMNTEAFF
>TRBJ1-1|TRBV5-1|TRBD1|-
TGCGCCAGCATCGAGAAACAGGGGGGCGCGAGGACTGAAGCTTTCTTT
CASIEKQGGARTEAFF
>TRBJ2-3|TRBV6-5|TRBD2|-
TGTGCCAGCAGACTAGCGGGGGTTCGAGATACGCAGTATTTT
CASRLAGVRDTQYF
>TRBJ2-7|TRBV2|-|-
TGTGCCAGGCGCGGCAGGGAAGTTGGCGAGCAGTACTTC
CARRGREVGEQYF
>TRBJ2-7|TRBV18|TRBD1|-
TGTGCCAGCTCACCAATGGGACAGATCCTCTCCTACGAGCAGTACTTC
CASSPMGQILSYEQYF
>TRBJ2-5|TRBV5-1|TRBD2|once
TGCGCCAGCAGTTTCTCTAGCGGGGGGGCCGAGACCCAGTACTTC
CASSFSSGGAETQYF
>TRBJ1-5|TRBV30|-|-
TGTGCCTGGAGTGTAAGTGGAAGCGGGTTAAGCAATCAGCCCCAGCATTTT
CAWSVSGSGLSNQPQHF
>TRBJ1-1|TRBV6-6|TRBD1|few
TGTGCCAGCACCTGGGGACAGTCCATGAACACTGAAGCTTTCTTT
CASTWGQSMNTEAFF
>TRBJ2-2|TRBV5-1|TRBD1|-
TGCGCCAGCAGAACGGGACAGGGGATCACCGGGGAGCTGTTTTTT
CASRTGQGITGELFF